The 9 T cell receptor beta chains given below trace back to one sample, sequenced in a study of T cells in localized non-small cell lung cancer. The assay was immunoSEQ multiplex PCR, and TCRdb's table has in-frame clones only and misses some. The data contain 2,500 to 3,000 clones, roughly a third of them singletons. Sample: lung tumor tissue, taken before any cancer treatment. The receptor source for this set is a female donor older than 55 with stage II squamous cell lung carcinoma.

The chain couples TRBV28 to TRBJ1-2, with TRBD1 identical over 10 bases. Germline CDR1 MDHEN, CDR2 SYDVKM. This CDR3 is 15 amino acids long. Trimming cost V 5 bases and J 8 bases; bases outside gene matches: 11. For the CDR3, the DNA is TGTGCCAGCAGTCTCCCCGGGACAGGGGAGGGAGGCTACACCTTC. Amino acid sequence: CASSLPGTGEGGYTF.

In its sample, this clone was seen a few times. The J gene is TRBJ2-7, the V gene TRBV6-8; 7 bases line up with TRBD2. V gave up 5 bases and J gave up 2 bases; unmatched junction bases: 9. The CDR3 is 15 residues long. Germline CDR1 and CDR2: MNHGY and SAAAGT. The CDR3 reads CASSTTSLPPYEQYF. Here the CDR3 DNA reads TGTGCCAGCAGTACGACTAGCCTGCCCCCCTACGAGCAGTACTTC.

The chain carries TRBV7-5 and TRBJ1-2. TRBV7-5 is labeled a pseudogene. CDR3 length: 14 residues. In DNA, the CDR3 is TGTGCCAGCAGCTTAGCCACCTCTAACTATGGCTACACCTTC. Translation gives CASSLATSNYGYTF.

This sequence joins TRBV11-3 and TRBJ1-1; D might be TRBD1 (5 bases). The CDR3 loop spans 15 amino acids. V lost 1 base, J lost 5 bases, and 14 bases lay in between. CDR1 and CDR2 (germline): SGHNT, YENEEA. CDR3 residues: CASSLGGTLGTEAFF. CDR3 DNA: TGTGCCAGCAGCTTAGGTGGGACCCTAGGGACTGAAGCTTTCTTT.

CDR3 protein: CKMTGTHTEAFF. The CDR3 DNA follows: TGCAAGATGACAGGGACGCACACTGAAGCTTTCTTT. The chain joins TRBV29-1 to TRBJ1-1, with 7 bases lining up with TRBD1. The germline V gene encodes CDR1 SQVTM and CDR2 ANQGSEA. The CDR3 sequence is 12 residues long.

The rearrangement links TRBV10-2 to TRBJ2-2; D unresolved. Germline CDR1 WSHSY, CDR2 SAAADI. Trimming took off 6 bases at V and 4 bases at J, with 12 bases between the two ends. The CDR3 length is 14 residues. The CDR3 sequence: CASRIESGTGELFF. In DNA, the CDR3 is TGCGCCAGCAGAATTGAGTCTGGCACCGGGGAGCTGTTTTTT.

Only a few counts were recorded for this clone. This chain joins TRBV6-8 and TRBJ1-5; D is unclear. The CDR3 has 15 amino acids. V was cut by 0 bases and J by 6 bases, with 12 bases left in between. Germline assignment: CDR1 MNHGY and CDR2 SAAAGT. In DNA, the CDR3 is TGTGCCAGCAGTTACTCGGTCGAGCTCCGTCAGCCCCAGCATTTT. This sequence encodes CASSYSVELRQPQHF.

This clone was observed once. The chain carries TRBV18 and TRBJ1-5, with D unresolved. Germline CDR1 reads KGHSH; CDR2 reads LQKENI. The CDR3 has 17 amino acids. V was shortened by 3 bases and J by 1 base, with 16 bases between the two germline ends. CDR3 sequence reads: CASSPRQAAGSNQPQHF. The DNA for the CDR3 is TGTGCCAGCTCACCCCGGCAGGCAGCCGGGAGCAATCAGCCCCAGCATTTT.

The chain is built from TRBV11-3 and TRBJ2-7; D call uncertain. Trimming cost V 1 base and J 5 bases, with 12 bases left between them. The CDR3 runs 14 residues. The germline CDR1 and CDR2 sequences are SGHNT and YENEEA. CDR3 DNA: TGTGCCAGCAGCTTAGGATGGCAGAATGACGAGCAGTACTTC. This gives the protein CASSLGWQNDEQYF.